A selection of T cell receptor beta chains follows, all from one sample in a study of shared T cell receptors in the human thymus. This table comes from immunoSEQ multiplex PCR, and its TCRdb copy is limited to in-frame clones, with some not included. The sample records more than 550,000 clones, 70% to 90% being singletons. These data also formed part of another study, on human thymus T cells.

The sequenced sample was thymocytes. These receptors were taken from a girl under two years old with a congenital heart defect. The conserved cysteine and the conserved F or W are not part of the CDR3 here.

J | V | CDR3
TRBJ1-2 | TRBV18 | ASSPPRTASYGYT
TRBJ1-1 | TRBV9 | ASSAETECDRGNTEAF
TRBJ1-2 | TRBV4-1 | ASSLRQGTNYGYT
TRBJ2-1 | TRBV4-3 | ASSQDLGQQYNEQF
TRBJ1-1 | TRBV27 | ASSLWAGGMNTEAF
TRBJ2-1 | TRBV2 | ASSLSGGPGNEQF
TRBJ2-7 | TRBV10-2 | ASREGLAGHHISAQPYEQY
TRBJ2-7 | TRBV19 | ASSIQGYEQY
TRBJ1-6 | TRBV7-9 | ASSFDRESSPLH
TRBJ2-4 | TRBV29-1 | SVEDHRKRTGHAKNIQY
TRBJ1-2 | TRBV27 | ASSLGSDRIGTGYNYGYT
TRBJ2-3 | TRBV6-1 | ATREGQGITDTQY
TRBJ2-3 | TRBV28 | ASSLCTGQDEKDTQY
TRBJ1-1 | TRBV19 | ASSPAGTEAF
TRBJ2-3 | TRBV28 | ASSLRGKASSYPDTQY
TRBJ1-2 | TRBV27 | ASSPNVGQAAPYGYT